This TCR beta chain was observed in a study of shared clonotypes between healthy human individuals (dated by TCRdb to 2019 to 2021). At the level of the whole study: The cohort included three men and a couple of women between 18 and 49 years of age. For each donor, CD4 naive and CD4 memory were each run on three plates, CD8 naive on two plates, and CD8 memory on one plate. To estimate repertoire size and how much clonotype sharing occurs between individuals, the study deeply sequenced the blood TCR repertoires of about five healthy adults. Different laboratories and diverse techniques were used to prepare libraries and sequence TCR repertoires, to increase sequencing depth and limit assay-specific biases. Between about 0.94 and 8.9 billion PBMCs per donor were obtained by leukapheresis.

Comment on this clone: No cognate antigen has been identified for it. Per-nucleotide qualities are absent, and no much larger clonotype sits a single base away.

The donors were healthy, HIV-negative adults with no recently reported acute infections or vaccinations. Only Caucasian adults living in Nashville, Tennessee, USA were represented among the donors. CD4+ T cells were enriched by magnetic negative selection; naive cells were then positively selected on CD45RA, and the negative fraction formed the memory subset. After blood collection by leukapheresis, PBMCs were isolated using Ficoll-Histopaque density gradient centrifugation and then cryopreserved in the vapor phase of liquid nitrogen. Analytical flow cytometry was used to check the purity and quantity of each magnetically sorted T cell population. From each sorted fraction, genomic DNA was isolated and quantified by UV absorbance on a Nanodrop 2000c. V is reduced by 4 bases and J by 8 bases, leaving a spacing of 12 bases between them. The CDR1 and CDR2 encoded by the germline V gene are SGHRS and YFSETQ. The CDR3 covers 12 residues, taking in both the cysteine and the phenylalanine. The retained sequence is limited to the CDR3, 36 bases, with the frame set at the first base.

What the research found in general, with its limitations: Because the study included a small number of donors, the genetic and exposure-history diversity represented was limited. Estimated clonotype richness was generally larger for naive than for memory subsets. Rarefaction of sorted-subset datasets indicated incomplete sequencing despite the large sequencing depth. Sharing across four donors was observed for approximately 5% of naive CD4, 3% to 3.5% of naive CD8, about 2.3% of memory CD4, and roughly 0.43% of memory CD8 clonotypes. Compared with non-shared clonotypes, clonotypes shared by all four sorted-subset donors had higher generation probabilities. Sampling was limited to blood, and TCR repertoires in tissue likely differ from TCR repertoires in blood. Pairwise subsampling led to the expectation that sequencing depth would affect the degree of clonotype sharing among donors.

TCR CDR3 regions were amplified from genomic DNA by multiplex PCR using the deep immunoSEQ assay. Genomic DNA extracted from each cell subset was distributed evenly over all wells of several immunoSEQ 96-well plates, and each plate served as one replicate. For sorted subsets, each replicate PCR was loaded with 200 ng genomic DNA, equivalent to approximately 27,000 T cell genomes. The purified libraries were quantified using a Qubit 3.0 fluorometer, sized with a Bioanalyzer 2100, and then quantified again using the KAPA Library Quantification kit. Every immunoSEQ 96-well plate was sequenced on a dedicated single-read 150-cycle Illumina NextSeq 550 flow cell. On the study's bioinformatics: Because the immunoSEQ output included only junctional sequences and no quality scores, the filtering could not be the same as the filtering used for full-length reads. To assign V/J genes and CDR3, sequences were annotated using PyIR, a Python wrapper for IgBLAST v1.9, with IMGT germline references. Reads were removed for weak V/J assignments (E-value above 1e-6), missing CDR3, stop codons, out-of-frame junctions, or ambiguous translated residues. A V3J clonotype was defined by an identical inferred V gene, J gene, and CDR3 amino acid sequence. To compute the percentage overlap between repertoires, the number of shared unique clonotypes was divided by the size of the smaller repertoire. Three approaches were used to assess repertoire richness: RTK rarefaction, the Chao1 estimator, and Recon v2.1 estimates of unobserved clonotypes. Generation probabilities for all TCRbeta clonotypes obtained by the gDNA method from a few donors were computed using OLGA. The table was pulled from immuneACCESS by TCRdb, which kept in-frame rearrangements only. Such tables lose some clones; where checked, under half of the loss comes from unresolved V genes, and the rest has no known cause. The D gene and trimming were derived from the DNA, and the V and J assignments and clone size from that table. The sample contains roughly 2,300,000 clones, approximately 90% of them found a single time. The leading ten clones occupy 0.37% of the sample.

The rearrangement combines TRBV5-1 with TRBJ1-1; the D gene is perhaps TRBD1, from 5 matching bases. This clonotype originated in a man in his late teens or twenties in good health. Some clones in this sample may be carry-over from other donors' samples. Sequencing was carried out using naive CD4+ T cells from PBMCs. This sample's cell subset or site label indicates: CD45RA+ positively selected. The CDR3 loop reads CASSVLGGEAFF. The bases read TGCGCCAGCAGCGTCCTCGGGGGGGAAGCTTTCTTT.